The clone carrying this TCR beta chain has only one observation. CDR1 and CDR2 from the germline V gene are SGDLS and YYNGEE. This CDR3 comprises 15 residues. V was shortened by 1 base and J by 0 bases, with 10 bases between the two germline ends. These data are taken from a study of blood T cell repertoires in COVID-19. Study details: Specimens from acute and convalescent COVID-19 originated in the United States, Italy and Spain. In each case, the material was cDNA or gDNA derived from T cells, B-cell-depleted T cells, or PBMCs.

Original methodology: Scientists estimated how many nucleated cells there were by amplifying reference gene primers. The assay was immunoSEQ multiplex PCR, and TCRdb's table has in-frame clones only and misses some. The V and J calls and the clone size are those of that table, but D and trimming were determined from the DNA. The sample yields about 78,000 clones, 90% seen once. The sequenced sample consisted of peripheral blood. The chain carries TRBV9 and TRBJ2-5, with no clear D. The clonotype was recovered from a woman older than 75 with acute or convalescent COVID-19. The CDR3 reads CASSVFGGDQETQYF. The CDR3 DNA sequence: TGTGCCAGCAGCGTATTTGGCGGCGACCAAGAGACCCAGTACTTC.